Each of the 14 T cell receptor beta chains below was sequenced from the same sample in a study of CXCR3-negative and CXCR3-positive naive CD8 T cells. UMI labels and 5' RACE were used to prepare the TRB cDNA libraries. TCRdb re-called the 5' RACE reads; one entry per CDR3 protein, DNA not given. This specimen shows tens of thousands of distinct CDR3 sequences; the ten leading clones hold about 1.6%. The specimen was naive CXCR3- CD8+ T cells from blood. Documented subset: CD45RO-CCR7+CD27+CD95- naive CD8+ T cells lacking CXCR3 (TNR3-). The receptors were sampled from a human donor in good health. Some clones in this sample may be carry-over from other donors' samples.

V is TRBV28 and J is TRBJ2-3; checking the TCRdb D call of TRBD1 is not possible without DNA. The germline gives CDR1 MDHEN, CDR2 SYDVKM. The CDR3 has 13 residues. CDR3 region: CASSSHDRVTQYF.

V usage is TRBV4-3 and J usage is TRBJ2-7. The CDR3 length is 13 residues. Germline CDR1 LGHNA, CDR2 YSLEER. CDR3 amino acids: CASSQDSSYEQYF.

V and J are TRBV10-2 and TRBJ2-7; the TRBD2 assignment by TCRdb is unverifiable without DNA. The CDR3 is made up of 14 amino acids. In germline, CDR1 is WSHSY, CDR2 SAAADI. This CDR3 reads CAAARALLSYEQYF.

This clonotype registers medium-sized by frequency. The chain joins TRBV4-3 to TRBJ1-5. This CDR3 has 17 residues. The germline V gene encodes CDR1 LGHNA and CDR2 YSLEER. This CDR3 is CASSQAFRGPEERPQHF.

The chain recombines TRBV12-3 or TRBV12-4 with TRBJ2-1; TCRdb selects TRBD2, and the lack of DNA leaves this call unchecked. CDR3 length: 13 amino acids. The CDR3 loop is CASGIGGTDEQFF.

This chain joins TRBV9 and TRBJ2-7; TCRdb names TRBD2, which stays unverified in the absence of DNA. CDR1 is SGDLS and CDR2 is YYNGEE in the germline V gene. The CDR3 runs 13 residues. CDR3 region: CASSPTNAYEQYF. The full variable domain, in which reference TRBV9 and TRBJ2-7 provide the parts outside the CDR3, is DSGVTQTPKHLITATGQRVTLRCSPRSGDLSVYWYQQSLDQGLQFLIQYYNGEERAKGNILERFSAQQFPDLHSELNLSSLELGDSALYFCASSPTNAYEQYFGPGTRLTVT.

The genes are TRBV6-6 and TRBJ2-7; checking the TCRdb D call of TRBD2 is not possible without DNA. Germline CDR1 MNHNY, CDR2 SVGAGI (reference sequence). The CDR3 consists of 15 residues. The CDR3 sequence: CASSYSTGRVYEQYF.

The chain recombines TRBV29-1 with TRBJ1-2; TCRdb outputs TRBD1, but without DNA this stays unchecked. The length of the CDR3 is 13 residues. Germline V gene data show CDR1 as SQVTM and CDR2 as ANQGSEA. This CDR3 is CSVPRTGGSGYTF.

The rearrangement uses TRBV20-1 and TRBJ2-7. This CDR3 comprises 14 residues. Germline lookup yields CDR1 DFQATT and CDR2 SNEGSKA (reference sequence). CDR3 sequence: CSARDSDGYYEQYF.

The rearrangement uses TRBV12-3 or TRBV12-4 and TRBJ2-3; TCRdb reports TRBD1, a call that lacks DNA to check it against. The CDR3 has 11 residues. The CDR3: CASTQGDTQYF.

The CDR3 spells CASSFLRMGRQGELFF. The chain couples TRBV7-3 to TRBJ2-2; checking the TCRdb D call of TRBD1 is not possible without DNA. CDR3 length equals 16 residues. CDR1 is SGHTA, CDR2 FQGTGA, per germline.

CDR3 region: CASSSRGDSIYEQYF. The chain couples TRBV28 to TRBJ2-7; lacking DNA, the TRBD1 call made by TCRdb goes unchecked. This CDR3 is built from 15 residues. Germline V CDR1 and CDR2: MDHEN, SYDVKM.

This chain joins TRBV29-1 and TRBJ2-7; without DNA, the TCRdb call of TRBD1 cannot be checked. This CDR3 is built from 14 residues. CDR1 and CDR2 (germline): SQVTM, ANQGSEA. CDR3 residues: CSGLLGQGSYEQYF.

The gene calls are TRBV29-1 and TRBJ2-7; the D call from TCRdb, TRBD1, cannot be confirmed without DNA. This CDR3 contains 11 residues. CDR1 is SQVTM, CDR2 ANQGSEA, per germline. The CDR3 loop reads CSVVRVGEQYF.